This T cell receptor beta chain was sequenced for a study of blood T cell repertoires in COVID-19. Libraries were prepared by immunoSEQ multiplex PCR; TCRdb keeps only in-frame clonotypes and omits some of them. The table lists 330,000 or so clones, 88% of them singletons. This CDR3 contains 15 residues. The ends lost 2 bases at V and 0 bases at J; junction bases unmatched: 4. Germline CDR1 is LGHDT and CDR2 is YNNKEL (reference sequence). The chain is built from TRBV3-1 (or the pseudogene TRBV3-2) and TRBJ2-7; the match to TRBD2 covers 7 bases. The TCR sequence derives from a woman between 25 and 40 years old who had been exposed to COVID-19. The sample was PBMCs or T cells enriched from blood (not recorded which). CDR3 region: CASSQQLAVSYEQYF. The CDR3 DNA is TGTGCCAGCAGCCAACAGCTAGCGGTCTCCTACGAGCAGTACTTC.